Listed below are T cell receptor beta chains from one sample, sequenced in a study of quantifying T cell responses using KT2 cells. TCRdb ran MiXCR on the UMI-ligation and nested PCR reads and lists one entry per CDR3 protein. The sample records over 55,000 distinct CDR3 sequences, about 12% being singletons. The sequenced sample was PBMCs spiked with cells of the T cell clone KT2. The receptors were sampled from a human donor. The CDR3 runs from the conserved cysteine through the conserved F or W. The D gene is left open where the match is weak. The size field is filled for only some rows; it gives once, few, many or a size class.

cdr3_aa: CASSILIGEQFF
cdr3_nt: TGTGCCAGTAGTATTCTCATTGGTGAGCAGTTCTTC
v_call: TRBV19
clone_size: many
d_call: NA
j_call: TRBJ2-1

cdr3_aa: CASSYRDRSNEQFF
cdr3_nt: TGTGCCAGCAGCTACCGGGACAGATCCAATGAGCAGTTCTTC
v_call: TRBV7-3
clone_size: few
d_call: TRBD1
j_call: TRBJ2-1

cdr3_aa: CASSLVGDYRMELFF
cdr3_nt: TGTGCCAGCAGCTTAGTAGGGGACTACCGAATGGAACTGTTTTTT
v_call: TRBV7-2
clone_size: many
d_call: NA
j_call: TRBJ1-4

cdr3_aa: CKVNQVSMNTEAFF
cdr3_nt: TGCAAGGTCAATCAGGTCTCGATGAACACTGAAGCTTTCTTT
v_call: TRBV20-1
clone_size: NA
d_call: NA
j_call: TRBJ1-1

cdr3_aa: CASSQDRAGNTIYF
cdr3_nt: TGTGCCAGCAGTCAGGACAGGGCTGGAAACACCATATATTTT
v_call: TRBV12-3/TRBV12-4
clone_size: few
d_call: TRBD1
j_call: TRBJ1-3

cdr3_aa: CASVLFRDRVSGGYTF
cdr3_nt: TGTGCCAGCGTATTATTCCGGGACAGGGTCTCAGGTGGCTACACCTTC
v_call: TRBV7-9
clone_size: NA
d_call: TRBD1
j_call: TRBJ1-2

cdr3_aa: CASSGQGPYEQYF
cdr3_nt: TGTGCCAGCAGCGGACAGGGGCCCTACGAGCAGTACTTC
v_call: TRBV12-3/TRBV12-4
clone_size: NA
d_call: TRBD1
j_call: TRBJ2-7

cdr3_aa: CASSLQAGDTGELFF
cdr3_nt: TGTGCCAGCAGCTTACAGGCGGGGGATACCGGGGAGCTGTTTTTT
v_call: TRBV7-9
clone_size: NA
d_call: TRBD2
j_call: TRBJ2-2

cdr3_aa: CAWLQLTEAFF
cdr3_nt: TGTGCCTGGCTTCAACTGACTGAAGCTTTCTTT
v_call: TRBV30
clone_size: few
d_call: NA
j_call: TRBJ1-1

cdr3_aa: CATSDWTTDTQYF
cdr3_nt: TGTGCCACCAGTGACTGGACCACAGATACGCAGTATTTT
v_call: TRBV11-2
clone_size: medium-sized
d_call: NA
j_call: TRBJ2-3

cdr3_aa: CSATGTSGLAQYF
cdr3_nt: TGCAGTGCCACCGGGACTAGCGGTTTGGCGCAGTATTTT
v_call: TRBV20-1
clone_size: NA
d_call: TRBD2
j_call: TRBJ2-3

cdr3_aa: CASSLSGRSTNEQFF
cdr3_nt: TGTGCCAGCAGCTTGAGCGGGAGGAGTACCAATGAGCAGTTCTTC
v_call: TRBV5-4
clone_size: few
d_call: TRBD2
j_call: TRBJ2-1

cdr3_aa: CASSLVPGQVHQPQHF
cdr3_nt: TGTGCCAGCAGCTTGGTCCCAGGACAGGTACATCAGCCCCAGCATTTT
v_call: TRBV5-5
clone_size: NA
d_call: TRBD1
j_call: TRBJ1-5

cdr3_aa: CASSLEWGGYEQYF
cdr3_nt: TGTGCCAGCAGCTTAGAGTGGGGGGGTTACGAGCAGTACTTC
v_call: TRBV7-9
clone_size: few
d_call: TRBD2
j_call: TRBJ2-7

cdr3_aa: CASSLGSGTYGYTF
cdr3_nt: TGTGCCAGCAGCTTAGGGTCAGGTACCTATGGCTACACCTTC
v_call: TRBV11-2
clone_size: NA
d_call: NA
j_call: TRBJ1-2

cdr3_aa: CASGDREGAFF
cdr3_nt: TGTGCCAGTGGGGATAGGGAAGGAGCTTTCTTT
v_call: TRBV7-9
clone_size: NA
d_call: NA
j_call: TRBJ1-1

cdr3_aa: CASSLQLLPSHRGSGYTF
cdr3_nt: TGTGCCAGCAGCCTCCAGCTTCTCCCAAGTCACAGGGGTAGTGGCTACACCTTC
v_call: TRBV7-8
clone_size: few
d_call: TRBD1
j_call: TRBJ1-2

cdr3_aa: CASKGLAGGPSTDTQYF
cdr3_nt: TGTGCCAGCAAAGGACTAGCGGGGGGCCCGAGCACAGATACGCAGTATTTT
v_call: TRBV2
clone_size: NA
d_call: TRBD2
j_call: TRBJ2-3

cdr3_aa: CASRDDRLPYNEQFF
cdr3_nt: TGTGCCAGTAGAGACGACAGACTCCCCTACAATGAGCAGTTCTTC
v_call: TRBV19
clone_size: once
d_call: NA
j_call: TRBJ2-1

cdr3_aa: CASSQGSRGGYTF
cdr3_nt: TGTGCCAGCAGCCAAGGCAGTAGGGGTGGCTACACCTTC
v_call: TRBV6-5
clone_size: few
d_call: NA
j_call: TRBJ1-2

cdr3_aa: CASLRDRANQPQHF
cdr3_nt: TGTGCCAGCCTCCGGGACAGGGCTAATCAGCCCCAGCATTTT
v_call: TRBV6-6
clone_size: few
d_call: TRBD1
j_call: TRBJ1-5

cdr3_aa: CASSPLGQVQETQYF
cdr3_nt: TGTGCCAGCTCACCCCTGGGACAGGTCCAAGAGACCCAGTACTTC
v_call: TRBV18
clone_size: NA
d_call: TRBD1
j_call: TRBJ2-5

cdr3_aa: CASSARDRGKYF
cdr3_nt: TGTGCCAGCAGCGCACGGGACAGGGGGAAGTACTTC
v_call: TRBV3-1
clone_size: NA
d_call: TRBD1
j_call: TRBJ2-7

cdr3_aa: CASSLGGQGYYEQYF
cdr3_nt: TGTGCCAGCAGCTTAGGAGGACAGGGGTACTACGAGCAGTACTTC
v_call: TRBV13
clone_size: few
d_call: TRBD1
j_call: TRBJ2-7

cdr3_aa: CASRRPGEEYGYTF
cdr3_nt: TGCGCCAGCAGGCGACCAGGGGAGGAATATGGCTACACCTTC
v_call: TRBV4-1
clone_size: NA
d_call: NA
j_call: TRBJ1-2

cdr3_aa: CASSPRGLAGAPTDTQYF
cdr3_nt: TGCGCCAGCAGCCCGAGGGGACTAGCGGGGGCGCCCACAGATACGCAGTATTTT
v_call: TRBV5-1
clone_size: NA
d_call: TRBD2
j_call: TRBJ2-3

cdr3_aa: CASSGVGGPTEAFF
cdr3_nt: TGTGCCAGCAGTGGGGTAGGGGGTCCCACTGAAGCTTTCTTT
v_call: TRBV6-1
clone_size: NA
d_call: NA
j_call: TRBJ1-1

cdr3_aa: CASSIDRRSQPQHF
cdr3_nt: TGTGCCAGCTCGATCGACAGGCGGAGTCAGCCCCAGCATTTT
v_call: TRBV27
clone_size: NA
d_call: NA
j_call: TRBJ1-5

cdr3_aa: CATRVAGRYEQYF
cdr3_nt: TGTGCCACCCGGGTAGCAGGGCGGTACGAGCAGTACTTC
v_call: TRBV11-2
clone_size: NA
d_call: NA
j_call: TRBJ2-7

cdr3_aa: CASSPRSRGYEQYF
cdr3_nt: TGTGCCAGCAGCCCCCGCTCCCGGGGCTACGAGCAGTACTTC
v_call: TRBV12-3/TRBV12-4
clone_size: few
d_call: NA
j_call: TRBJ2-7

cdr3_aa: CASSYSADGTRDEQFF
cdr3_nt: TGTGCCAGCAGTTACTCGGCGGACGGGACGAGGGATGAGCAGTTCTTC
v_call: TRBV6-6
clone_size: NA
d_call: NA
j_call: TRBJ2-1

cdr3_aa: CASSSASGVEAGYTF
cdr3_nt: TGTGCCAGCAGTTCGGCCTCAGGGGTCGAGGCTGGCTACACCTTC
v_call: TRBV6-6
clone_size: NA
d_call: NA
j_call: TRBJ1-2

cdr3_aa: CASSVGVASTDTQYF
cdr3_nt: TGTGCCAGCAGCGTAGGGGTTGCTAGCACAGATACGCAGTATTTT
v_call: TRBV9
clone_size: many
d_call: NA
j_call: TRBJ2-3

cdr3_aa: CASGLGTSGRMKNEQFF
cdr3_nt: TGTGCTAGTGGTTTGGGAACTAGCGGGAGAATGAAGAATGAGCAGTTCTTC
v_call: TRBV12-5
clone_size: NA
d_call: TRBD2
j_call: TRBJ2-1

cdr3_aa: CATSRRGQGATDTQYF
cdr3_nt: TGTGCCACCAGCAGAAGGGGACAGGGGGCCACAGATACGCAGTATTTT
v_call: TRBV15
clone_size: once
d_call: TRBD1
j_call: TRBJ2-3

cdr3_aa: CASSLNHAGVGYNEQFF
cdr3_nt: TGTGCCAGCAGCCTCAACCACGCGGGAGTAGGTTACAATGAGCAGTTCTTC
v_call: TRBV12-3/TRBV12-4
clone_size: few
d_call: TRBD2
j_call: TRBJ2-1

cdr3_aa: CSAKGGQQFSETQYF
cdr3_nt: TGCAGTGCAAAGGGGGGGCAGCAGTTTTCAGAGACCCAGTACTTC
v_call: TRBV20-1
clone_size: NA
d_call: NA
j_call: TRBJ2-5